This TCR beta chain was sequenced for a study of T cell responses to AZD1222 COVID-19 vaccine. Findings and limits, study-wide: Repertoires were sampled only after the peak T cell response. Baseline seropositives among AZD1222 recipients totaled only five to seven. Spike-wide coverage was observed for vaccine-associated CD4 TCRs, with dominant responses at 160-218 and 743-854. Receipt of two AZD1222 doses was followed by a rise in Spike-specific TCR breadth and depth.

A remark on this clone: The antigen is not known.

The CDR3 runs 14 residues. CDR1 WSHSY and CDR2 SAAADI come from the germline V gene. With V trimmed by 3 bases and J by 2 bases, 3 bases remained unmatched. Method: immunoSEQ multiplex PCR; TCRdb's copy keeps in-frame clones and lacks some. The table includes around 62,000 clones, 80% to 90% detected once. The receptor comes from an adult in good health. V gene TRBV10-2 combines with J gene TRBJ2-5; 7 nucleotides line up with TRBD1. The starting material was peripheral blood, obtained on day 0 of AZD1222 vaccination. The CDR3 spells CASSDQTGQETQYF. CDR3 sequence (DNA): TGCGCCAGCAGTGACCAGACAGGGCAAGAGACCCAGTACTTC.